This T cell receptor (beta chain) was recovered during a study (dated by TCRdb to 2014 to 2015). At the level of the whole study: The study set out to test whether tumor-infiltrating Tregs in breast cancer get recruited from blood Tregs or are instead converted in situ from other CD4+ T cell subsets. General findings and caveats noted by the study authors: In terms of TCR gene usage, tumor memory CD4+ T cells clustered together with blood and lymph node memory CD4+ cells, as well as with lymph node naive CD4+ cells. The larger-cohort validation was restricted to a single TCR beta V-J rearrangement rather than whole repertoires. The greatest overlap of tumor-infiltrating Treg TCR alpha and beta sequences was observed with tumor naive CD4+ T cells, followed by blood naive CD4+ T cells.

This clonotype was detected many times. Its antigen specificity is not known. One base away there is no much larger clone; base qualities are not given. CDR1 and CDR2 are drawn from the germline V gene: SGHRS, YFSETQ. Ends trimmed: V by 4 bases, J by 3 bases; bases unmatched to a gene: 3. Inclusive of the bounding cysteine and phenylalanine, the CDR3 is 13 residues long. Of all the DNA, just the CDR3 is kept, 39 bases in frame from base 1. Tregs were isolated as CD4+CD25+CD127-/low cells. Tregs, naive and memory CD4+ T cells from tumor, blood and ipsilateral draining lymph nodes of five breast cancer patients underwent full-length TCR alpha and beta sequencing. Tumor tissue and lymph nodes obtained from ipsilateral axillary dissection were perfused with PBS, minced and then digested with collagenase I and hyaluronidase. A purity exceeding 90% was confirmed by FACS for the sorted cell populations. Full-length TCR variable regions were amplified by 5' RACE PCR using constant-region reverse primers, and then by semi-nested PCR using Nested Universal Primer A. The ReliaPrep RNA Cell Miniprep System was used to extract total RNA, which was then reverse transcribed into 5'RACE-ready cDNA with the SMARTer RACE 5'/3' Kit. Multiplex adaptors were used to barcode the full-length TCR alpha and beta libraries, which were then sequenced on an Illumina MiSeq. The authors' pipeline ran thus. For each of nine subset-tissue groups, sequencing data from the five patients were pooled, and the groups were compared by unsupervised clustering of TCR gene usage. Repertoire similarity was calculated with the Morisita-Horn index, weighting shared sequences by their contribution to each repertoire. In-frame beta chains were kept once TCRdb had trimmed the public reads at Q25 with fastp and called clones with MiXCR. When rows share a CDR3 protein, they turn into one entry using the most common DNA and genes. These V and J calls originate from TCRdb's pipeline instead of the authors' own analysis. This sample holds about 55,000 distinct CDR3 sequences; about 20% were observed only once. Under 3.5% of the sample lies in the top ten.

This sequence was found in a female donor with breast cancer. The rearranged segments are TRBV5-1 and TRBJ1-2; TRBD1 fits 7 bases in the junction. The sequenced sample was tumor-infiltrating Tregs sorted from the breast tumor. The nucleotide sequence is given as TGCGCCAGCAGCATTACAGGGGACTATGGCTACACCTTC. It specifies CASSITGDYGYTF.